One and the same sample provided the 30 T cell receptor beta chains below, sequenced in a study of shared clonotypes between healthy human individuals. Sequenced by immunoSEQ multiplex PCR; TCRdb stores in-frame clones only, minus some. The sample has about 600,000 clones; around 97% are singletons. Material for sequencing was naive CD4+ T cells sorted from blood. Subset given: CD45RA+ positively selected. All receptors come from a woman in her twenties or thirties in good health.

The chain couples TRBV7-2 to TRBJ2-7; D is unresolved. V was shortened by 2 bases and J by 3 bases, with 8 bases between the two germline ends. Germline V CDR1 and CDR2: SGHTA, FQGNSA. The CDR3 sequence is 13 residues long. CDR3 protein: CASSLYGIYEQYF. CDR3 DNA sequence: TGTGCCAGCAGCTTATACGGAATCTACGAGCAGTACTTC.

J is TRBJ1-2 and V is TRBV14; D uncertain. The CDR3 consists of 12 residues. From germline, CDR1 is SGHDN and CDR2 FVKESK. V was shortened by 6 bases and J by 7 bases, with 12 bases between the two germline ends. This CDR3 reads CASRRPWGGYTF. CDR3 nucleotides: TGTGCCAGCAGACGACCGTGGGGTGGCTACACCTTC.

As regards this clone: Other DNA sequences in this sample translate to the same CDR3. The chain couples TRBV9 to TRBJ2-1; D gene unclear. Trimming removed 0 bases from V and 3 bases from J, with 7 bases in between. Germline-derived CDR1 and CDR2 are SGDLS and YYNGEE. CDR3 length: 14 amino acids. The CDR3 nucleotides read TGTGCCAGCAGCGTAGCGGAGAGCTACAATGAGCAGTTCTTC. This encodes CASSVAESYNEQFF.

The V gene is TRBV7-9, the J gene TRBJ2-1; D is possibly TRBD2 (6 bases). V shed 5 bases and J shed 0 bases, with 11 bases lying between them. CDR1 and CDR2 (germline): SEHNR, FQNEAQ (reference sequence). The CDR3 is 15 amino acids. CDR3 residues: CASSLGTFSYNEQFF. The CDR3 nucleotides are TGTGCCAGCAGCCTAGGGACTTTCTCCTACAATGAGCAGTTCTTC.

In its sample, this clone was seen once. The chain couples TRBV5-4 to TRBJ2-1, with a tentative D call TRBD1 (6 bases). The CDR3 totals 15 residues. V was trimmed by 0 bases and J by 6 bases, leaving 13 bases between them. CDR1 SGHNT and CDR2 YYREEE come from the germline V gene (reference sequence). CDR3 nucleotides: TGTGCCAGCAGCTTGGCAGGGACAAGCGGCAATGAGCAGTTCTTC. Translated: CASSLAGTSGNEQFF.

The CDR3 reads CASSTAGTSGYNEQFF. CDR3 in DNA: TGCGCCAGCAGCACCGCCGGGACTAGCGGATACAATGAGCAGTTCTTC. This rearrangement joins TRBV5-1 to TRBJ2-1; TRBD2 matches at 11 bases. Trimming removed 4 bases from V and 4 bases from J; junction bases left unmatched: 7. The CDR3 consists of 16 residues. From germline, CDR1 is SGHRS and CDR2 YFSETQ.

The V call is TRBV7-9, the J call TRBJ2-5; D remains unclear. Germline V gene lookup returns CDR1 SEHNR and CDR2 FQNEAQ (reference sequence). Trimming stripped 3 bases from V and 5 bases from J, with 13 bases between. The CDR3 covers 14 residues. CDR3 DNA: TGTGCCAGCAGCTTCGCGCCTCCCGACGAGACCCAGTACTTC. Translating it yields CASSFAPPDETQYF.

The CDR3 DNA reads as TGTGCCAGGGCACGGGGCACGAACACCGGGGAGCTGTTTTTT. Residues: CARARGTNTGELFF. The chain is built from TRBV2 and TRBJ2-2, with D possibly being TRBD1 or TRBD2 (5 bases each). V was cut by 9 bases and J by 0 bases, with 11 bases left in between. CDR3 length equals 14 residues. CDR1 SNHLY and CDR2 FYNNEI come from the germline V gene.

The J gene is TRBJ2-7, the V gene TRBV28, with D uncertain. Germline V gene lookup returns CDR1 MDHEN and CDR2 SYDVKM. The CDR3 has 13 residues. V was cut by 7 bases and J by 2 bases, with 12 bases left in between. The CDR3 protein is CASNFGPAYEQYF. CDR3 bases: TGTGCCAGCAACTTCGGTCCAGCCTACGAGCAGTACTTC.

This chain links TRBV6-5 with TRBJ2-7, with 8 nucleotides matching TRBD1. This CDR3 spans 15 amino acids. V gave up 0 bases and J gave up 2 bases; unmatched junction bases: 3. Germline CDR1 is MNHEY and CDR2 is SVGAGI. The CDR3 DNA reads as TGTGCCAGCAGTTACTCCCGACAGGGGCCCTACGAGCAGTACTTC. Residues: CASSYSRQGPYEQYF.

The chain recombines TRBV5-8 with TRBJ1-5; 8 positions agree with TRBD1. The ends lost 0 bases at V and 0 bases at J; junction bases unmatched: 5. The CDR3 loop spans 17 amino acids. Germline V CDR1 and CDR2: SGHTS, YDEGEE. The CDR3 loop is CASSLETGAFSNQPQHF. The CDR3 bases are TGTGCCAGCAGCTTGGAGACAGGGGCGTTTAGCAATCAGCCCCAGCATTTT.

The J gene is TRBJ2-1, the V gene TRBV5-4; maybe TRBD2 (6 bases). The ends were cut back, 2 bases at V and 1 base at J, with 10 bases in the middle. There are 15 residues in the CDR3. Germline assignment: CDR1 SGHNT and CDR2 YYREEE (reference sequence). The CDR3 loop is CASSLGGASYNEQFF. CDR3 DNA: TGTGCCAGCAGCTTAGGCGGGGCGTCCTACAATGAGCAGTTCTTC.

The chain carries TRBV18 and TRBJ2-1; D is possibly TRBD2 (6 bases). CDR3 length: 12 amino acids. Trimming cost V 3 bases and J 6 bases, with 6 bases left between them. Germline-derived CDR1 and CDR2 are KGHSH and LQKENI. DNA for the CDR3: TGTGCCAGCTCACCGACTAGCAATGAGCAGTTCTTC. Translating it yields CASSPTSNEQFF.

The chain joins TRBV2 to TRBJ2-7, with a weak D call TRBD1 (5 bases). Trimming stripped 6 bases from V and 2 bases from J, with 8 bases between. The CDR3 runs to 12 residues. The germline V gene encodes CDR1 SNHLY and CDR2 FYNNEI. CDR3 coding DNA: TGTGCCAGCAGGGACATTACCTACGAGCAGTACTTC. It translates to CASRDITYEQYF.

This clone was recorded once. The genes are TRBV5-4 and TRBJ2-7, with D possibly called TRBD1 or TRBD2 (5 bases each). The V gene lost 2 bases and the J gene lost 0 bases, with 21 bases spanning the gap. Germline V gives CDR1 SGHNT, CDR2 YYREEE (reference sequence). The CDR3 is made up of 18 amino acids. As DNA, the CDR3 is TGTGCCAGCAGCTTCAGGAAGAGGGGTGGGCTAAGCTCCTACGAGCAGTACTTC. Translation: CASSFRKRGGLSSYEQYF.

The CDR3 DNA is TGTGCCAGCAGCCCTGCGACAGGGGGAGAGCAGTACTTC. This translates into CASSPATGGEQYF. This chain links TRBV7-3 with TRBJ2-7; TRBD1 aligns across 9 bases. The CDR3 is 13 residues long. The germline gives CDR1 SGHTA, CDR2 FQGTGA. Trimming removed 5 bases from V and 7 bases from J; junction bases left unmatched: 6.

This sequence joins TRBV5-1 and TRBJ2-7, with a tentative D call TRBD2 (7 bases). Germline V gene lookup returns CDR1 SGHRS and CDR2 YFSETQ. The CDR3 consists of 15 residues. V was shortened by 0 bases and J by 2 bases, with 12 bases between the two germline ends. The CDR3 region is CASSLDAGATYEQYF. CDR3 coding DNA: TGCGCCAGCAGCTTGGATGCGGGGGCGACCTACGAGCAGTACTTC.

This chain connects TRBV28 to TRBJ1-5; a possible D gene is TRBD1 (5 bases). V gave up 8 bases and J gave up 11 bases, with 31 bases separating them. The CDR3 extends over 17 amino acids. Germline lookup yields CDR1 MDHEN and CDR2 SYDVKM. CDR3 loop: CASRGYTGEGPSRAQHF. Here the CDR3 DNA reads TGTGCCAGCCGCGGCTATACGGGGGAGGGCCCCTCAAGGGCCCAGCATTTT.

This chain joins TRBV7-9 and TRBJ1-6, with D tentatively TRBD1 (5 bases). CDR3 length equals 12 residues. V shed 2 bases and J shed 10 bases, with 6 bases lying between them. CDR1 and CDR2 from the germline V gene are SEHNR and FQNEAQ (reference sequence). The CDR3, as DNA: TGTGCCAGCAGCTTAAGGGGATCACCCCTCCACTTT. Translating gives CASSLRGSPLHF.

This sequence joins TRBV2 and TRBJ2-7, with D unresolved. Per germline, CDR1 SNHLY and CDR2 FYNNEI. This CDR3 region has 14 residues. V gave up 3 bases and J gave up 5 bases, with 14 bases separating them. The DNA for the CDR3 is TGTGCCAGCAGTGAGAAGCTAGTAGGCCACGAGCAGTACTTC. As protein: CASSEKLVGHEQYF. The full variable domain, in which reference TRBV2 and TRBJ2-7 provide the parts outside the CDR3, is EPEVTQTPSHQVTQMGQEVILRCVPISNHLYFYWYRQILGQKVEFLVSFYNNEISEKSEIFDDQFSVERPDGSNFTLKIRSTKLEDSAMYFCASSEKLVGHEQYFGPGTRLTVT.

The gene calls are TRBV27 and TRBJ1-2, with 9 bases matching TRBD1. Germline loops: CDR1 MNHEY, CDR2 SMNVEV (reference sequence). The V segment lost 5 bases and the J segment 5 bases; nucleotides outside the gene matches: 9. CDR3 size: 15 residues. CDR3 in amino acids: CASSDRTGAGYGYTF. The DNA of the CDR3 is TGTGCCAGCAGTGACCGGACAGGGGCGGGGTATGGCTACACCTTC.

This chain connects TRBV29-1 to TRBJ1-1; 7 bases map to TRBD1. The junction had 16 bases not matched to a gene; V was cut back by 3 bases and J by 0 bases. Germline CDR1 SQVTM, CDR2 ANQGSEA. The CDR3 runs to 18 residues. The CDR3 loop is CSVDRQGPGGLVNTEAFF. The DNA for the CDR3 is TGCAGCGTTGACAGACAGGGCCCAGGCGGTTTGGTGAACACTGAAGCTTTCTTT.

The chain recombines TRBV6-5 with TRBJ2-1; D unresolved. V shed 2 bases and J shed 0 bases, with 8 bases lying between them. The CDR3 is 15 amino acids. The germline CDR1 and CDR2 sequences are MNHEY and SVGAGI. CDR3 coding DNA: TGTGCCAGCAGTTACGGAACGTACTCCTACAATGAGCAGTTCTTC. Translating gives CASSYGTYSYNEQFF.

The chain recombines TRBV28 with TRBJ1-2, with 8 nucleotides matching TRBD1. J gave up 4 bases and V 9 bases, and 7 bases lay outside the gene matches. From germline, CDR1 is MDHEN and CDR2 SYDVKM. This CDR3 region has 13 residues. The CDR3 sequence: CASTRGRSYGYTF. In nucleotides, the CDR3 is TGTGCCAGTACCAGGGGGCGCAGCTATGGCTACACCTTC.

The chain links TRBV5-1 to TRBJ1-3; a weak D match, TRBD1 (6 bases). This CDR3 comprises 15 residues. Germline V gene lookup returns CDR1 SGHRS and CDR2 YFSETQ. V was cut by 4 bases and J by 0 bases, with 11 bases left in between. The CDR3 sequence is CASSPGTNSGNTIYF. In nucleotides, the CDR3 is TGCGCCAGCAGCCCGGGGACAAACTCTGGAAACACCATATATTTT.

This clone was detected once. This sample includes further DNA sequences coding for the same CDR3. The chain uses TRBV2 and TRBJ1-5, with 9 bases matching TRBD1. Per germline, CDR1 SNHLY and CDR2 FYNNEI. CDR3 length: 14 residues. V gave up 8 bases and J gave up 4 bases; unmatched junction bases: 6. The CDR3 region is CASAGTGTNQPQHF. The CDR3 DNA sequence: TGTGCCAGCGCCGGGACAGGGACAAATCAGCCCCAGCATTTT.

The chain carries TRBV20-1 and TRBJ2-7; D is unclear. The CDR3 totals 11 residues. Germline V gene lookup returns CDR1 DFQATT and CDR2 SNEGSKA (reference sequence). This chain's CDR3 is CSWKSSYEQYF. The CDR3, as DNA: TGCAGCTGGAAGAGCTCCTACGAGCAGTACTTC.

V usage is TRBV10-3 and J usage is TRBJ2-1; no reliable D call. The CDR3 is made up of 12 amino acids. The germline V gene has CDR1 ENHRY and CDR2 SYGVKD. V lost 2 bases and J lost 8, with 7 bases in between. The CDR3 region is CAISELRDEQFF. In nucleotides, the CDR3 is TGTGCCATCAGTGAGCTGCGCGATGAGCAGTTCTTC.

This clone was counted a single time. The rearrangement joins TRBV7-6 to TRBJ2-1, with TRBD2 identical over 11 bases. Germline V gives CDR1 SGHVS, CDR2 FNYEAQ. The CDR3 is 16 residues long. V gave up 1 base and J gave up 8 bases; unmatched junction bases: 7. CDR3 residues: CASSLVVTSGIHEQFF. CDR3 nucleotides: TGTGCCAGCAGCTTAGTGGTGACTAGCGGGATCCATGAGCAGTTCTTC.

The rearrangement links TRBV7-8 to TRBJ2-2; D is ambiguous. In germline, CDR1 is SGHVS, CDR2 FQNEAQ. V gave up 2 bases and J gave up 5 bases, with 6 bases separating them. The CDR3 loop spans 13 amino acids. CDR3 loop: CASSLWGTGELFF. DNA of the CDR3: TGTGCCAGCAGCTTATGGGGAACCGGGGAGCTGTTTTTT.